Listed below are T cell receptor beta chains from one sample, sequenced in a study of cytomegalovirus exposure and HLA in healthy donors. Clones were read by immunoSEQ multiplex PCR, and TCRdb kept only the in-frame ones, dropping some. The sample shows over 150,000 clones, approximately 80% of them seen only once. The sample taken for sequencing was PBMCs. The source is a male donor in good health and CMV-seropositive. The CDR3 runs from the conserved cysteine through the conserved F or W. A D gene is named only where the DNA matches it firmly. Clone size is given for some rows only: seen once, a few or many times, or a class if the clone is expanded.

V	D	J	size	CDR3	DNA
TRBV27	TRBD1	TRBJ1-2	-	CASRSRDRESPYGYTF	TGTGCCAGCCGTTCCAGGGACAGGGAATCCCCCTATGGCTACACCTTC
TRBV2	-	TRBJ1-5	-	CASSVYSNQPQHF	TGTGCCAGCAGTGTGTATAGCAATCAGCCCCAGCATTTT
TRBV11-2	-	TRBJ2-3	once	CASSLTLRDTQYF	TGTGCCAGCAGCTTAACCCTACGAGATACGCAGTATTTT
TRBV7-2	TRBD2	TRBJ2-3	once	CASRSGGSTDTQYF	TGTGCCAGCAGGAGCGGGGGGAGCACAGATACGCAGTATTTT
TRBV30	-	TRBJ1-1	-	CAWSPGLGTEAFF	TGTGCCTGGAGTCCGGGTCTGGGCACTGAAGCTTTCTTT
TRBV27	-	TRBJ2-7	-	CASSPSEGYEQYF	TGTGCCAGCAGTCCGTCCGAGGGATACGAGCAGTACTTC
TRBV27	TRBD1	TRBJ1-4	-	CASTPYLGQGAEKLFF	TGTGCCAGCACCCCCTATTTGGGACAGGGTGCTGAAAAACTGTTTTTT
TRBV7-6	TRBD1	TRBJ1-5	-	CASSTTGGSGQPQHF	TGTGCCAGCAGTACGACAGGGGGCTCGGGTCAGCCCCAGCATTTT
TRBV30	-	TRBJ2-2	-	CAWRTKAGTGELFF	TGTGCCTGGAGGACGAAGGCGGGTACCGGGGAGCTGTTTTTT
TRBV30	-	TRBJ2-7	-	CAWNNGGGVYEQYF	TGTGCCTGGAATAACGGCGGCGGAGTTTACGAGCAGTACTTC